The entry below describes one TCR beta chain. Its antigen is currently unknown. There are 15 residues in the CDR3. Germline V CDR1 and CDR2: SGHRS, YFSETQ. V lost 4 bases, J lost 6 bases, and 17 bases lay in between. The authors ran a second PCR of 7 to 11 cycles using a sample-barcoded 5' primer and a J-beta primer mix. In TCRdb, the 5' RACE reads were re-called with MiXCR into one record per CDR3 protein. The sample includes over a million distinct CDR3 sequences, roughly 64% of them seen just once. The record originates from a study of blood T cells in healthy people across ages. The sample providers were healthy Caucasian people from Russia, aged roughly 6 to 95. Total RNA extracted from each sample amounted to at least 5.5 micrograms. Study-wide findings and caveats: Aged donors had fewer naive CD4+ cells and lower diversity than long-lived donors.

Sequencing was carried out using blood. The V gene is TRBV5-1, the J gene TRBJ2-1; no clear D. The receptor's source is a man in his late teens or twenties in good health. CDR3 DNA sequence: TGCGCCAGCAGCCCGGCGGAAGCCATTGGCAATGAGCAGTTCTTC. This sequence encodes CASSPAEAIGNEQFF.